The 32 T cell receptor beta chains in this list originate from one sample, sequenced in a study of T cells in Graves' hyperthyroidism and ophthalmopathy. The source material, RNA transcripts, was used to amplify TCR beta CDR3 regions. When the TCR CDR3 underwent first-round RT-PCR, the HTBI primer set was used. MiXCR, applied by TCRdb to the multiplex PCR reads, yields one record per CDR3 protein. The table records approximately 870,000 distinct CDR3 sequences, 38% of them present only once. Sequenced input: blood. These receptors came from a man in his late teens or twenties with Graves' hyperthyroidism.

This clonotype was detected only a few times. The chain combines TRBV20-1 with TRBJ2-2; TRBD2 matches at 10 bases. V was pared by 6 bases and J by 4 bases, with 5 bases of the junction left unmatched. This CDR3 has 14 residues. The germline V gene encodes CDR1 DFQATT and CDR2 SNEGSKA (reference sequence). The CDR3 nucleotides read TGCAGTGCGAGCGGGAGGGCGGGCACCGGGGAGCTGTTTTTT. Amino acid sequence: CSASGRAGTGELFF.

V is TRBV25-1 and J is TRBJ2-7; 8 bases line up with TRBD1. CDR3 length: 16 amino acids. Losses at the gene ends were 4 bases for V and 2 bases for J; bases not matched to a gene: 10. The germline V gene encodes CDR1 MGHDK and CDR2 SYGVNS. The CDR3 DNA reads TGTGCCAGCAGTGCCACCGGACAGGGCTTTACCTACGAGCAGTACTTC. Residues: CASSATGQGFTYEQYF.

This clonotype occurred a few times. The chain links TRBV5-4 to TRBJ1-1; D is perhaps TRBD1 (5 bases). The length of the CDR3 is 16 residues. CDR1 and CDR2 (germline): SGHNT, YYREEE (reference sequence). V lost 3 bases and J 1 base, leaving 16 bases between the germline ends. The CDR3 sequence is CASSYFQGSGNTEAFF. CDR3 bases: TGTGCCAGCAGCTACTTTCAGGGCTCCGGGAACACTGAAGCTTTCTTT.

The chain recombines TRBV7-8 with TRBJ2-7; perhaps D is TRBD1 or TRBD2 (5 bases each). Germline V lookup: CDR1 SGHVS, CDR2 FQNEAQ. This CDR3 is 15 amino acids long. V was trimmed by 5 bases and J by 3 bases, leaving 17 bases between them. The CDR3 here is CASSATREDSYEQYF. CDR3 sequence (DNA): TGTGCCAGCAGCGCCACTAGGGAAGACAGCTACGAGCAGTACTTC. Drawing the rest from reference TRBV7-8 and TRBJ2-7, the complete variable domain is GAGVSQSPRYKVAKRGQDVALRCDPISGHVSLFWYQQALGQGPEFLTYFQNEAQLDKSGLPSDRFFAERPEGSVSTLKIQRTQQEDSAVYLCASSATREDSYEQYFGPGTRLTVT.

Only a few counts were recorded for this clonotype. This CDR3 reads CSVGVPSGITYEQYF. CDR3 bases: TGCAGCGTTGGTGTCCCTAGCGGGATCACCTACGAGCAGTACTTC. The chain joins TRBV29-1 to TRBJ2-7, with 9 nucleotides matching TRBD2. V was pared by 4 bases and J by 2 bases, with 9 bases of the junction left unmatched. From germline, CDR1 is SQVTM and CDR2 ANQGSEA. The CDR3 consists of 15 residues.

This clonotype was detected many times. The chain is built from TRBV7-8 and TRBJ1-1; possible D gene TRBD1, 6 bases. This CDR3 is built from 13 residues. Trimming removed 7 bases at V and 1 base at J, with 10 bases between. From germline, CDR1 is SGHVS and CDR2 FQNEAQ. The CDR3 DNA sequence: TGTGCCAGCACCGCGACAGGGAACACTGAAGCTTTCTTT. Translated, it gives CASTATGNTEAFF.

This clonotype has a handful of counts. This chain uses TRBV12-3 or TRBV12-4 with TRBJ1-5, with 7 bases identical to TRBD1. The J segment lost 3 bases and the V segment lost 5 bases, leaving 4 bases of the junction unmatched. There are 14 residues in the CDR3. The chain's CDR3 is CASSVGQPNQPQHF. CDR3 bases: TGTGCCAGCAGTGTGGGACAGCCCAATCAGCCCCAGCATTTT.

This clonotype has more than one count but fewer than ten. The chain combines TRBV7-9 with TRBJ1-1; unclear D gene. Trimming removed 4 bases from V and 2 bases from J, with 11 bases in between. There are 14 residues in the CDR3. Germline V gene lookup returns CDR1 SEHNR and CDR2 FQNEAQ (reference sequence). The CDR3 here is CASSYGPLNTEAFF. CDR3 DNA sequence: TGTGCCAGCAGCTACGGACCCTTAAACACTGAAGCTTTCTTT. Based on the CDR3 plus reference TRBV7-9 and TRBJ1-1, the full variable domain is DTGVSQNPRHKITKRGQNVTFRCDPISEHNRLYWYRQTLGQGPEFLTYFQNEAQLEKSRLLSDRFSAERPKGSFSTLEIQRTEQGDSAMYLCASSYGPLNTEAFFGQGTRLTVV.

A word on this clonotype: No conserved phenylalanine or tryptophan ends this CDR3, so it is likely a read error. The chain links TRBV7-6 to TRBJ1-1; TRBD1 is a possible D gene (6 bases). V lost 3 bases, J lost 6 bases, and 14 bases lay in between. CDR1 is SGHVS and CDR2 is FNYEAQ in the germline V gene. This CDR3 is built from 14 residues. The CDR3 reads CASSFDRTASEAFL. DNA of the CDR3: TGTGCCAGCAGCTTTGACAGGACAGCTTCTGAAGCTTTCCTT.

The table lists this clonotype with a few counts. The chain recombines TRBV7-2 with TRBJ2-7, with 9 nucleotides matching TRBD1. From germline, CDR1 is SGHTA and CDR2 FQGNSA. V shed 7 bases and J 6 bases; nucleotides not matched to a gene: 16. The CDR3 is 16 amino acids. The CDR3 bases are TGTGCCAGCACCAGCTTAGTAGGACAGGGGTCCAGCGAGCAGTACTTC. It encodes CASTSLVGQGSSEQYF.

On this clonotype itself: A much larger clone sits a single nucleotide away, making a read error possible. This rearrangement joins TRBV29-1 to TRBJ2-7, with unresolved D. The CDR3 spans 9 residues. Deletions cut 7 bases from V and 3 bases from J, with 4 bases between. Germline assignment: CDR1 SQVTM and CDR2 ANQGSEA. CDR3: CSAIYEQYF. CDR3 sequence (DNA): TGCAGCGCCATCTACGAGCAGTACTTC.

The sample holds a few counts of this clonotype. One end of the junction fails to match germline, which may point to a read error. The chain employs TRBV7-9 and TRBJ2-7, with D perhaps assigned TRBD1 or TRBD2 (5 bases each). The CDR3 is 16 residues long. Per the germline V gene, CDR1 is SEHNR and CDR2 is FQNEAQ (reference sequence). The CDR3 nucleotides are TGCGCCAGCAGCCAAGTAGTCGGGACGGAGGACTACGAGCAGTACTTC. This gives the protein CASSQVVGTEDYEQYF. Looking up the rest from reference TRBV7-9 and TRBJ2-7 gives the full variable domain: DTGVSQNPRHKITKRGQNVTFRCDPISEHNRLYWYRQTLGQGPEFLTYFQNEAQLEKSRLLSDRFSAERPKGSFSTLEIQRTEQGDSAMYLCASSQVVGTEDYEQYFGPGTRLTVT.

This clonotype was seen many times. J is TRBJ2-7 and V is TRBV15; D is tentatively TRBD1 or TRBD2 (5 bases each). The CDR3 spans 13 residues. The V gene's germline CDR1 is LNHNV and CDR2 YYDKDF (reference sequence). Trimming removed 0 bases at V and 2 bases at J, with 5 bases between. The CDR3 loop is CATSREGAYEQYF. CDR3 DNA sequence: TGTGCCACCAGCAGAGAGGGGGCCTACGAGCAGTACTTC.

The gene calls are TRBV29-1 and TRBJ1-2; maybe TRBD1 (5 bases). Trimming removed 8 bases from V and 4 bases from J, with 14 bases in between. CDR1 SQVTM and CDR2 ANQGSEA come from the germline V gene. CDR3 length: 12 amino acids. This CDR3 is CSSLDKSYGYTF. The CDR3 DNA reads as TGCAGCTCATTGGACAAAAGCTATGGCTACACCTTC.

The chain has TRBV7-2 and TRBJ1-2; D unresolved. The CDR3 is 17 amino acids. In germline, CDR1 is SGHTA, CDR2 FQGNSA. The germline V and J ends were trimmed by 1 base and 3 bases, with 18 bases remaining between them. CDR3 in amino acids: CASSLDFYRVVDYGYTF. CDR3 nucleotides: TGTGCCAGCAGCTTAGATTTTTATCGAGTGGTGGACTATGGCTACACCTTC.

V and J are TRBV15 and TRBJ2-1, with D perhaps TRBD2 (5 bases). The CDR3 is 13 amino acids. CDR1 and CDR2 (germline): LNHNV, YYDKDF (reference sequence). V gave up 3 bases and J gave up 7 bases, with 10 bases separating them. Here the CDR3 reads CATSRASRNEQFF. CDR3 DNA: TGTGCCACCAGCAGGGCTAGCAGGAATGAGCAGTTCTTC.

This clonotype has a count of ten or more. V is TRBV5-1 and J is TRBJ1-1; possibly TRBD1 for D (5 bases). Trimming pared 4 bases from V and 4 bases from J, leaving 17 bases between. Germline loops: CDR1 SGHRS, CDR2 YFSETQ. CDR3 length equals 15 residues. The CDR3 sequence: CASSKVGTGGTEAFF. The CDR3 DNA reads TGCGCCAGCAGCAAGGTGGGGACGGGTGGCACTGAAGCTTTCTTT. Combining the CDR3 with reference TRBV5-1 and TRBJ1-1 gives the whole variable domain KAGVTQTPRYLIKTRGQQVTLSCSPISGHRSVSWYQQTPGQGLQFLFEYFSETQRNKGNFPGRFSGRQFSNSRSEMNVSTLELGDSALYLCASSKVGTGGTEAFFGQGTRLTVV.

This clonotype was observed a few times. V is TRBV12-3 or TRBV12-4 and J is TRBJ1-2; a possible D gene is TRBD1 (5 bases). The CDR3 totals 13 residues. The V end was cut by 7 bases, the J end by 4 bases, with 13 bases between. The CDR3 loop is CASTSWGGYGYTF. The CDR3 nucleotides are TGTGCCAGCACCTCCTGGGGGGGCTATGGCTACACCTTC.

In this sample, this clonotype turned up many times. CDR3 DNA: TGTGCCAGCAGCTTGGCGGGACAGAACTATGGCTACACCTTC. Its protein product is CASSLAGQNYGYTF. The rearrangement links TRBV7-8 to TRBJ1-2; TRBD1 agrees at 7 bases. The ends lost 3 bases at V and 2 bases at J; junction bases unmatched: 3. The CDR3 is made up of 14 amino acids. CDR1 and CDR2 from the germline V gene are SGHVS and FQNEAQ.

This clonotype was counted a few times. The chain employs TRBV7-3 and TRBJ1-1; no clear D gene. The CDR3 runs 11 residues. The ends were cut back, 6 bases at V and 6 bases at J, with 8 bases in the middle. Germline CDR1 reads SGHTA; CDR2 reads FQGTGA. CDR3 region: CASSVWPEAFF. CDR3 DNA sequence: TGTGCCAGCAGTGTGTGGCCTGAAGCTTTCTTT.

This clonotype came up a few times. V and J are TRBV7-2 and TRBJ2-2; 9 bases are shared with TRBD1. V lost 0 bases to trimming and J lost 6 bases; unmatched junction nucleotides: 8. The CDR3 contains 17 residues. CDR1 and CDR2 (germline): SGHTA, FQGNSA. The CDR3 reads CASSLAGTGMVAGELFF. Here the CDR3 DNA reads TGTGCCAGCAGCTTAGCCGGGACAGGGATGGTGGCCGGGGAGCTGTTTTTT. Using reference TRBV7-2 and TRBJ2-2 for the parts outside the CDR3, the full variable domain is GAGVSQSPSNKVTEKGKDVELRCDPISGHTALYWYRQSLGQGLEFLIYFQGNSAPDKSGLPSDRFSAERTGGSVSTLTIQRTQQEDSAVYLCASSLAGTGMVAGELFFGEGSRLTVL.

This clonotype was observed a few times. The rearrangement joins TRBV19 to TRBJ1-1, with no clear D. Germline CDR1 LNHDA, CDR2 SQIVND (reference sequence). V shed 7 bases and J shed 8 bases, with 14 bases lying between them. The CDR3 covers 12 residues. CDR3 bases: TGTGCCAGTACTAATGAAGTGCCCGAAGCTTTCTTT. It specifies CASTNEVPEAFF. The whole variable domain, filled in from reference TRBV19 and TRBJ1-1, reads DGGITQSPKYLFRKEGQNVTLSCEQNLNHDAMYWYRQDPGQGLRLIYYSQIVNDFQKGDIAEGYSVSREKKESFPLTVTSAQKNPTAFYLCASTNEVPEAFFGQGTRLTVV.

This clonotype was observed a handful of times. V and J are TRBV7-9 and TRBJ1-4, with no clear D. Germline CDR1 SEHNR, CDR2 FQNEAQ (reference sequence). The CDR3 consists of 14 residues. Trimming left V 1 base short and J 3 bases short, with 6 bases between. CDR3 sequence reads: CASSLGLANEKLFF. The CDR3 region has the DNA TGTGCCAGCAGCTTAGGGCTCGCTAATGAAAAACTGTTTTTT.

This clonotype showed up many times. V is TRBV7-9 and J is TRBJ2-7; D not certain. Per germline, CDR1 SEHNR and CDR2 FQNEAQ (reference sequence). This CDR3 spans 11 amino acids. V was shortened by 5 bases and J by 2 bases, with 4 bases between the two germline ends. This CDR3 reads CASSVTYEQYF. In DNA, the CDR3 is TGTGCCAGCAGCGTTACCTACGAGCAGTACTTC.

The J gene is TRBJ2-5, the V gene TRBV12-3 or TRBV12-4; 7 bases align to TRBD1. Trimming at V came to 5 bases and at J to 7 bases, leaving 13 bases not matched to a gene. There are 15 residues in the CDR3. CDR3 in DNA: TGTGCCAGCAGTCCTGACAGGGTTTCTGGTGGGACCCAGTACTTC. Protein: CASSPDRVSGGTQYF.

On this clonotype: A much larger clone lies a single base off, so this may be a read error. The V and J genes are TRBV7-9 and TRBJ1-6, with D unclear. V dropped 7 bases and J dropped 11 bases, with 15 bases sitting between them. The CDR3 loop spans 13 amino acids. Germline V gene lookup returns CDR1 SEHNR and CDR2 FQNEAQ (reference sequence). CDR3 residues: CASNSTREPPLHF. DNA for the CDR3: TGTGCCAGCAACTCAACAAGAGAACCACCCCTCCACTTT.

CDR3 in DNA: TGCAGCGTTGAGGGGGCAGCCTCCTACAATGAGCAGTTCTTC. Translating it yields CSVEGAASYNEQFF. J is TRBJ2-1 and V is TRBV29-1, with a weak D call TRBD1 (6 bases). Germline CDR1 and CDR2: SQVTM and ANQGSEA. V was trimmed by 3 bases and J by 0 bases, leaving 9 bases between them. The CDR3 is 14 amino acids.

The chain's CDR3 is CASSAPLRLNSYEQYF. The CDR3 region has the DNA TGTGCCAGCAGTGCCCCTCTCCGGCTCAACTCCTACGAGCAGTACTTC. The rearrangement joins TRBV7-9 to TRBJ2-7, with D uncertain. CDR3 length equals 16 residues. V was clipped by 6 bases and J by 0 bases, with 18 bases between them. CDR1 is SEHNR, CDR2 FQNEAQ, per germline (reference sequence).

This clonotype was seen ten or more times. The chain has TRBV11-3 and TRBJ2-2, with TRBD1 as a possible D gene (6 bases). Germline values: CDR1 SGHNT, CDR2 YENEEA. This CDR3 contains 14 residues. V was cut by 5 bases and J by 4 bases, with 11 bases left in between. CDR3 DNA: TGTGCCAGCAGCCTAACAGGGATCACCGGGGAGCTGTTTTTT. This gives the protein CASSLTGITGELFF.

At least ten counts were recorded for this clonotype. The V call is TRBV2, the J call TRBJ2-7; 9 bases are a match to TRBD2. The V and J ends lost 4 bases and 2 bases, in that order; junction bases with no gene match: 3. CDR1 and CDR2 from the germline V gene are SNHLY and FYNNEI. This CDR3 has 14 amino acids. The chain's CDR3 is CASSGVAGAYEQYF. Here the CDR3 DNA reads TGTGCCAGCAGTGGGGTAGCGGGAGCCTACGAGCAGTACTTC.

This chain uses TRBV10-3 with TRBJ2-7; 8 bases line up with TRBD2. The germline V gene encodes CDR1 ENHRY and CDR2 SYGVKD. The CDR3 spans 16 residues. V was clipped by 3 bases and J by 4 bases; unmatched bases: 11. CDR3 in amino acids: CAISDREASGRYEQYF. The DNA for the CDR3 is TGTGCCATCAGTGACAGGGAGGCTAGCGGGCGTTACGAGCAGTACTTC.

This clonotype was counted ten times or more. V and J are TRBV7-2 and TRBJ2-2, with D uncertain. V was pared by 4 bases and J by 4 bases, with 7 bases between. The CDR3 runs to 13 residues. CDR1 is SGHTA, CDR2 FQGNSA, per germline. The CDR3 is CASSSAFTGELFF. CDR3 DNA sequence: TGTGCCAGCAGCTCTGCATTCACCGGGGAGCTGTTTTTT.